This entry lists 10 T cell receptor beta chains sequenced from one sample in a study of Graves' ophthalmopathy and Graves' hyperthyroidism listed by TCRdb under 2018. Reads for this sample came from an Illumina HiSeq 2000. For repertoire sequencing, the TCR beta CDR3 regions were amplified from RNA transcripts. A first-round RT-PCR used HTBI primers with the Qiagen OneStep RT-PCR kit, followed by a second-round multiplex PCR, size selection and purification. Through fastp at Q25 and MiXCR, TCRdb rebuilt clones from the public reads, retaining in-frame beta chains. Rows merge per CDR3 protein into single entries with the most common DNA and genes. The table for this sample lists fewer than 650,000 distinct CDR3 sequences; about 24% of them were counted only once. The top ten hold more than 5.5% of the sample. The source material was peripheral blood. These receptors were collected from a woman aged 18-29 years with stable Graves' hyperthyroidism. Some clones in this sample may be carry-over from other donors' samples. Donor details come from another sample of the same person, matched by shared clones.

V gene TRBV7-9 combines with J gene TRBJ2-5; D may be TRBD1 (5 bases). The germline gives CDR1 SEHNR, CDR2 FQNEAQ (reference sequence). V lost 1 base, J lost 12 bases, and 12 bases lay in between. The CDR3 has 12 residues. The CDR3 spells CASSLERRAEYF. The CDR3 DNA reads TGTGCCAGCAGCTTAGAACGCAGGGCGGAGTACTTC.

Comments on this clonotype: Its ends do not fully match the called genes, so a read error is possible. V is TRBV6-1 and J is TRBJ2-7; D gene uncertain. The CDR3 totals 13 residues. Germline V gene data show CDR1 as MNHNS and CDR2 as SASEGT. CDR3 protein: CAGSQDPPYEQYF. CDR3 in DNA: TGTGCCGGCAGTCAGGACCCTCCCTACGAGCAGTACTTC.

This clonotype was seen more than once but under ten times. The chain employs TRBV5-6 and TRBJ1-3; TRBD1 agrees at 9 bases. The trim removed 4 bases at V and 0 bases at J, leaving 14 bases unmatched. Germline V gives CDR1 SGHDT, CDR2 YYEEEE. The CDR3 sequence is 19 residues long. CDR3 loop: CASSPPRRGQGLSGNTIYF. As DNA, the CDR3 is TGTGCCAGCAGCCCCCCGAGACGGGGACAGGGTCTCTCTGGAAACACCATATATTTT.

The table lists this clonotype with a few counts. The rearrangement joins TRBV6-1 to TRBJ2-7, with D possibly matching TRBD2 (6 bases). CDR1 and CDR2 from the germline V gene are MNHNS and SASEGT. The V gene lost 0 bases and the J gene lost 4 bases, with 13 bases spanning the gap. The CDR3 consists of 15 residues. The CDR3 DNA is TGTGCCAGCAGTGAAGCGAACGGGGGATTGTACGAGCAGTACTTC. This codes for CASSEANGGLYEQYF.

This clonotype was seen ten or more times. The chain couples TRBV19 to TRBJ1-2, with D maybe TRBD1 (6 bases). The length of the CDR3 is 14 residues. V lost 5 bases to trimming and J lost 5 bases, with 15 bases between them. Germline CDR1 reads LNHDA; CDR2 reads SQIVND (reference sequence). The CDR3 nucleotides read TGTGCCAGTAGTTCACAGGGCATGGTGTATGGCTACACCTTC. Protein: CASSSQGMVYGYTF. Combining the CDR3 with reference TRBV19 and TRBJ1-2 gives the whole variable domain DGGITQSPKYLFRKEGQNVTLSCEQNLNHDAMYWYRQDPGQGLRLIYYSQIVNDFQKGDIAEGYSVSREKKESFPLTVTSAQKNPTAFYLCASSSQGMVYGYTFGSGTRLTVV.

This clonotype was detected ten times or more. The chain employs TRBV20-1 and TRBJ1-2; 7 nucleotides align to TRBD1. CDR1 is DFQATT, CDR2 SNEGSKA, per germline (reference sequence). The CDR3 has 15 residues. J gave up 8 bases and V 2 bases, and 14 bases lay outside the gene matches. CDR3 loop: CSARPGSEGGLGYTF. The DNA of the CDR3 is TGCAGTGCTAGACCCGGGAGCGAAGGGGGCCTCGGCTACACCTTC.

A few counts support this clonotype. The J gene is TRBJ2-2, the V gene TRBV29-1; D unresolved. Germline-derived CDR1 and CDR2 are SQVTM and ANQGSEA. Trimming stripped 7 bases from V and 5 bases from J, with 14 bases between. This CDR3 is 13 amino acids long. DNA for the CDR3: TGCAGCGGGTTTTCTCGCCCAACCGGGGAGCTGTTTTTT. Amino acids: CSGFSRPTGELFF.

At least ten counts were recorded for this clonotype. This sequence joins TRBV12-3 or TRBV12-4 and TRBJ1-3, with D maybe TRBD1 (5 bases). V was pared by 2 bases and J by 0 bases, with 8 bases between. The CDR3 consists of 15 residues. The CDR3 DNA sequence: TGTGCCAGCAGTTTACTAGGGACCTCTGGAAACACCATATATTTT. Translation gives CASSLLGTSGNTIYF.

The chain employs TRBV20-1 and TRBJ1-2, with unresolved D. The CDR3 runs 11 residues. Per germline, CDR1 DFQATT and CDR2 SNEGSKA (reference sequence). Trimming stripped 5 bases from V and 2 bases from J, with 6 bases between. The CDR3, as DNA: TGCAGTGCTGAAGGGAACTATGGCTACACCTTC. This gives the protein CSAEGNYGYTF.

This clonotype was found once. V gene TRBV15 combines with J gene TRBJ1-1; D gene uncertain. This CDR3 has 15 amino acids. Trimming left V 0 bases short and J 4 bases short, with 12 bases between. The germline V gene has CDR1 LNHNV and CDR2 YYDKDF (reference sequence). The CDR3 DNA reads as TGTGCCACCAGCAGAGATAGCAAGGTGGGCACTGAAGCTTTCTTT. Amino acid sequence: CATSRDSKVGTEAFF.